This T cell receptor beta chain was recovered during a study of glioma-infiltrating T cells listed by TCRdb under 2016. Concerning the study at large: Sequencing of TCR alpha- and beta-chain repertoires was performed on glioma tissue, on non-neoplastic brain tissue, and on matched peripheral blood mononuclear cells. Each tissue-infiltrating repertoire was compared with the same patient's peripheral blood repertoire to measure divergence between tissue and blood T-cell populations. The paired cohort comprised three low-grade glioma patients, about eight primary glioblastoma patients and three non-glioma patients contributing non-neoplastic brain tissue. What the authors observed across the whole study: Very few CDR3 sequences were shared between tissue and blood, attributed to high CDR3 diversity and limited sampling. Small numbers underpinned the group comparisons: several glioblastoma patients, three low-grade glioma patients and three non-neoplastic patients. VJ-independent divergence between tissue and blood was lower than expected in non-neoplastic patients but higher than expected in all gliomas, particularly low-grade gliomas.

The iRepertoire nested amplicon-rescue multiplex PCR (arm-PCR) platform was used to amplify TCR alpha and beta CDR3 regions from RNA. The input for one-step reverse transcription and amplification was roughly 85-400 ng of either tissue mRNA or PBMC total RNA. Following bead purification, Illumina adapters were added by a secondary multiplex PCR, and libraries between 200 and 400 bp were gel-purified. Internal 6-nucleotide barcodes were carried by the libraries and were used for demultiplexing. The libraries were sequenced on an Illumina MiSeq using 2x220 or 2x250 nucleotide paired-end reads. As for the original processing: Paired reads were merged using FLASH 1.2.11 and aligned with BWA-MEM to the GRCh37 human genome, and TRA and TRB reads were then extracted. An IMGT-derived reference of cassette sequences and CDR3 motifs, with pseudogenes included, was used for V and J assignment. Three-frame translation of reads was performed, and productive CDR3s were defined as those with a C...FGXG motif and no stop codons. Clonotypes were defined as unique combinations of V-J cassette pair and CDR3 amino acid sequence. Reads were filtered by Hamming distance, thresholded by each sample's sequence error rate in mapped regions. The raw public data were reprocessed by TCRdb itself: fastp quality trimming at Q25, MiXCR clonotype calling, in-frame beta chains only. Identical CDR3 protein sequences are pooled into one entry, listed with their most common genes and DNA. The V and J calls reflect TCRdb's pipeline rather than the authors' work. The sample data list 35,000 to 45,000 distinct CDR3 sequences, and around 22% of these were observed just once. Approximately 6.4% of the sample rests with the top ten.

The germline V gene gives CDR1 as SGHRS and CDR2 as YFSETQ. Taken from cysteine to phenylalanine, the CDR3 has 15 residues. Of all the DNA, just the CDR3 is kept, 45 bases in frame from base 1. V and J lose 4 bases and 5 bases, and a span of 19 bases separates them. At least ten counts were recorded for this clonotype. Its antigen remains undetermined. Base qualities are missing; no much larger clone stands one base away. This receptor chain uses TRBV5-1 and TRBJ2-7; the D segment could be TRBD2, given 5 matching bases. The sample taken for sequencing was glioma tissue, nonneoplastic brain tissue, or PBMCs (not recorded which). The clonotype originates from a human donor with low-grade glioma or glioblastoma, undergoing nonglioma brain surgery, or in good health (not recorded which). The CDR3: CASSLSTGILDEQYF. The DNA sequence follows: TGCGCCAGCAGCCTCTCGACGGGGATCCTAGACGAGCAGTACTTC.